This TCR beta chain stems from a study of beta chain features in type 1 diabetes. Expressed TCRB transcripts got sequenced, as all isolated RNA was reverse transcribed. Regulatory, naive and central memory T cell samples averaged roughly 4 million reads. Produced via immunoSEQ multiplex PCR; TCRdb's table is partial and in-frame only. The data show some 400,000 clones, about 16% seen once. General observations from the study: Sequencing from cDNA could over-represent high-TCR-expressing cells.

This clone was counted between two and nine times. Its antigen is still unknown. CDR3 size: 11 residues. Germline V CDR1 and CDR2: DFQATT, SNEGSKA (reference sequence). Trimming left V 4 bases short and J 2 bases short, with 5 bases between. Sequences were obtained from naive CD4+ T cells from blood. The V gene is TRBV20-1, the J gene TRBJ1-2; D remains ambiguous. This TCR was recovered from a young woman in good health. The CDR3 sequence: CSANENYGYTF. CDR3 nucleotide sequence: TGCAGTGCTAACGAGAACTATGGCTACACCTTC.